Presented here are 10 T cell receptor beta chains from one specimen sequenced in a study of blood T cell repertoires in COVID-19 (TCRdb year 2020). Library preparation was by the immunoSEQ multiplex PCR assay. The table was pulled from immuneACCESS by TCRdb, which kept in-frame rearrangements only. Such tables lose some clones; where checked, under half of the loss comes from unresolved V genes, and the rest has no known cause. The sample profile shows about 220,000 clones; around 84% of them were found once. The ten biggest clones cover around 5.5% of the sample. The sample consisted of peripheral blood. Source of these receptors: an older woman who had recovered from COVID-19.

In its sample, this clone was seen once. CDR3 protein: CASRWDRGSYGYTF. Written as DNA, the CDR3 is TGTGCCAGCAGGTGGGACAGGGGTAGCTATGGCTACACCTTC. The V call is TRBV6-5, the J call TRBJ1-2; 10 nucleotides agree with TRBD1. Germline V CDR1 and CDR2: MNHEY, SVGAGI. The J segment lost 4 bases and the V segment lost 6 bases, leaving 5 bases of the junction unmatched. This CDR3 has 14 amino acids.

The chain couples TRBV2 to TRBJ2-7; 9 positions match TRBD2. The CDR3 runs 17 residues. CDR1 and CDR2 from the germline V gene are SNHLY and FYNNEI. Unmatched junction bases numbered 10, after V lost 4 bases and J lost 0 bases. The CDR3, as DNA: TGTGCCAGCAGTGCTTTCCGGGCGGGGGGGAGCTCCTACGAGCAGTACTTC. This encodes CASSAFRAGGSSYEQYF.

This chain connects TRBV11-3 to TRBJ1-1; possible D gene TRBD1, 6 bases. Trimming shortened V by 8 bases and J by 1 base, and 11 bases separated the two germline ends. The CDR3 extends over 13 amino acids. Germline lookup yields CDR1 SGHNT and CDR2 YENEEA. The CDR3 nucleotides are TGTGCCAGCGGTTTACAGGGGAACACTGAAGCTTTCTTT. It codes for CASGLQGNTEAFF.

J is TRBJ1-4 and V is TRBV3-1 (or the pseudogene TRBV3-2); maybe TRBD1 (6 bases). Trimming took 3 bases from V and 6 from J, leaving 20 bases between them. The germline V gene encodes CDR1 LGHDT and CDR2 YNNKEL (reference sequence). This CDR3 comprises 17 residues. The CDR3 coding sequence is TGTGCCAGCAGCCATTTGGGCGGCGGGGGCGCCGATGAAAAACTGTTTTTT. Residues: CASSHLGGGGADEKLFF.

The chain employs TRBV18 and TRBJ1-2; 11 nucleotides line up with TRBD1. The CDR3 runs to 15 residues. The J segment lost 7 bases and the V segment lost 4 bases, leaving 8 bases of the junction unmatched. The germline CDR1 and CDR2 sequences are KGHSH and LQKENI. The CDR3 nucleotides are TGTGCCAGCTCACGCGCCGGGACAGGGGGGTCTGGCTACACCTTC. Translating gives CASSRAGTGGSGYTF.

The chain employs TRBV30 and TRBJ1-1, with 7 bases matching TRBD1. Germline V CDR1 and CDR2: GTSNPN, SVGIG (reference sequence). The CDR3 extends over 13 amino acids. J gave up 1 base and V 1 base, and 0 bases lay outside the gene matches. For the CDR3, the DNA is TGTGCCTGGAGTGGGACAGGGAACACTGAAGCTTTCTTT. It translates to CAWSGTGNTEAFF. The full variable domain, with the rest looked up from reference TRBV30 and TRBJ1-1, is SQTIHQWPATLVQPVGSPLSLECTVEGTSNPNLYWYRQAAGRGLQLLFYSVGIGQISSEVPQNLSASRPQDRQFILSSKKLLLSDSGFYLCAWSGTGNTEAFFGQGTRLTVV.

The chain combines TRBV9 with TRBJ1-2; 9 bases align to TRBD1. The V segment lost 3 bases and the J segment 2 bases; nucleotides outside the gene matches: 5. Germline V gives CDR1 SGDLS, CDR2 YYNGEE. The CDR3 has 15 residues. As DNA, the CDR3 is TGTGCCAGCAGCGCAAGGACAGGGGACAACTATGGCTACACCTTC. Amino acids: CASSARTGDNYGYTF.

V usage is TRBV5-8 and J usage is TRBJ1-2; no firm D call. The CDR3 sequence is 13 residues long. The germline V gene has CDR1 SGHTS and CDR2 YDEGEE. Trimming shortened V by 9 bases and J by 4 bases, and 16 bases separated the two germline ends. The CDR3 spells CATRTRRSYGYTF. The DNA for the CDR3 is TGTGCCACCAGGACCCGGAGAAGCTATGGCTACACCTTC.

The gene calls are TRBV19 and TRBJ1-2, with no clear D. The CDR3 loop spans 12 amino acids. Germline V gene lookup returns CDR1 LNHDA and CDR2 SQIVND (reference sequence). Deletions cut 3 bases from V and 6 bases from J, with 8 bases between. The CDR3, as DNA: TGTGCCAGTAGTATCGCAGAGGATGGCTACACCTTC. Translating it yields CASSIAEDGYTF.

The rearrangement uses TRBV9 and TRBJ2-2, with 7 bases lining up with TRBD2. Germline CDR1 SGDLS, CDR2 YYNGEE. Trimming took 1 base from V and 0 from J; bases not matched to a gene: 6. The CDR3 loop spans 17 amino acids. CDR3 region: CASSVSGTRANTGELFF. CDR3 DNA sequence: TGTGCCAGCAGCGTAAGCGGGACTCGCGCGAACACCGGGGAGCTGTTTTTT. Drawing the rest from reference TRBV9 and TRBJ2-2, the complete variable domain is DSGVTQTPKHLITATGQRVTLRCSPRSGDLSVYWYQQSLDQGLQFLIQYYNGEERAKGNILERFSAQQFPDLHSELNLSSLELGDSALYFCASSVSGTRANTGELFFGEGSRLTVL.